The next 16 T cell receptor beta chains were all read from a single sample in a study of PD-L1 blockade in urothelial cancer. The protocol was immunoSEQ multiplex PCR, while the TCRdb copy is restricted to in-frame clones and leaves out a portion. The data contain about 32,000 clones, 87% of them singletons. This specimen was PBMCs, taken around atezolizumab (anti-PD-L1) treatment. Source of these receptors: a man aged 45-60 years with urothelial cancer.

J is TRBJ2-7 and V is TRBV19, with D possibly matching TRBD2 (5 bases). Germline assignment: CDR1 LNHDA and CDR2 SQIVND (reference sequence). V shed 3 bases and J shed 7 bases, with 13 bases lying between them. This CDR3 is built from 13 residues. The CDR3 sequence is CASSILGVAEQYF. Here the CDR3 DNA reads TGTGCCAGTAGTATCCTCGGGGTGGCGGAGCAGTACTTC.

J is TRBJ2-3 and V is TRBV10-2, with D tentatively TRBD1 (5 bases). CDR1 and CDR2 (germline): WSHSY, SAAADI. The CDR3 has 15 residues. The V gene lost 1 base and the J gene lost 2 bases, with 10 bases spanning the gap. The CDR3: CASSELGRITDTQYF. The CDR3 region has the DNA TGCGCCAGCAGTGAGTTGGGGCGGATCACAGATACGCAGTATTTT.

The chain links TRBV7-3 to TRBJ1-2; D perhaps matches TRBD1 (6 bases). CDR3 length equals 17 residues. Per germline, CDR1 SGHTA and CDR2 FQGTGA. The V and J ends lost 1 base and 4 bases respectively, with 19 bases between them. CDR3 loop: CASSLKGGVSALYGYTF. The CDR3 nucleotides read TGTGCCAGCAGCTTAAAAGGGGGGGTCAGTGCCCTCTATGGCTACACCTTC.

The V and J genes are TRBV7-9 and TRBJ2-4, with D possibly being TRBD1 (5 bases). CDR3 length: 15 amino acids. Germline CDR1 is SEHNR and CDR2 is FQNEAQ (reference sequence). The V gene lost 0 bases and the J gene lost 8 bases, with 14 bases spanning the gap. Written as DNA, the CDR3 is TGTGCCAGCAGCTTAGCGGCCCAGGGTCTAGACATTCAGTACTTC. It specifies CASSLAAQGLDIQYF.

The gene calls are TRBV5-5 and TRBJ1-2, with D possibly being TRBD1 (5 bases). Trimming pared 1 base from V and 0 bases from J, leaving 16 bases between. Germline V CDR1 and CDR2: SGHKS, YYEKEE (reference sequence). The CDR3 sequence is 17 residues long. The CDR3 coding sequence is TGTGCCAGCAGCTTGCCGTCCCAGGGATTTTCTAACTATGGCTACACCTTC. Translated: CASSLPSQGFSNYGYTF.

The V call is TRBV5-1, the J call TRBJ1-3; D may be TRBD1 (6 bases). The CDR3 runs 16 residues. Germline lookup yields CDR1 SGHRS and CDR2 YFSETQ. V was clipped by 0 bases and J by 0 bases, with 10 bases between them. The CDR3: CASSLDPTGSGNTIYF. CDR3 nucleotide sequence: TGCGCCAGCAGCTTGGACCCGACAGGCTCTGGAAACACCATATATTTT. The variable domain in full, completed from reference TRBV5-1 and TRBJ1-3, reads KAGVTQTPRYLIKTRGQQVTLSCSPISGHRSVSWYQQTPGQGLQFLFEYFSETQRNKGNFPGRFSGRQFSNSRSEMNVSTLELGDSALYLCASSLDPTGSGNTIYFGEGSWLTVV.

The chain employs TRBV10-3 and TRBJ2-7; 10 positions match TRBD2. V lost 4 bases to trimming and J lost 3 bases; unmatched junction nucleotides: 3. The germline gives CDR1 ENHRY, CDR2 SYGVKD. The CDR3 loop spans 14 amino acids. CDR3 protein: CAISGLAGDYEQYF. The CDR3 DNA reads TGTGCCATCAGTGGGCTAGCGGGAGACTACGAGCAGTACTTC.

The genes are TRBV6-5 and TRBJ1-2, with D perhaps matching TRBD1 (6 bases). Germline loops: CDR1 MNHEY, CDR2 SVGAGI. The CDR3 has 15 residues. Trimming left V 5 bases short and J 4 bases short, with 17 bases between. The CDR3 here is CASSPGTPTLYGYTF. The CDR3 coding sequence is TGTGCCAGCAGTCCTGGGACACCTACCCTCTATGGCTACACCTTC.

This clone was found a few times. The CDR3 here is CASSPRGRNQPQHF. CDR3 nucleotides: TGTGCCAGCAGCCCCAGGGGTCGGAATCAGCCCCAGCATTTT. The genes are TRBV28 and TRBJ1-5; TRBD1 is a possible D gene (6 bases). The CDR3 is 14 amino acids. Germline V gene sequence: CDR1 MDHEN, CDR2 SYDVKM. The V gene lost 6 bases and the J gene lost 4 bases, with 13 bases spanning the gap.

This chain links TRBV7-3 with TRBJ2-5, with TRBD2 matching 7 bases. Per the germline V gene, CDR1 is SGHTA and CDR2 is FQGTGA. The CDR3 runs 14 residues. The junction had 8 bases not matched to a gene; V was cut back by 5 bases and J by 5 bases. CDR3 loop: CASSPGLVGETQYF. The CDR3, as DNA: TGTGCCAGCAGCCCCGGACTAGTCGGGGAGACCCAGTACTTC.

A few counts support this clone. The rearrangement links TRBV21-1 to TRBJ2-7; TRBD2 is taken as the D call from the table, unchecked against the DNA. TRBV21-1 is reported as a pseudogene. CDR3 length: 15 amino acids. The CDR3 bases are TGTGCCAGCAGCAACTTACTAGCGGACCACTACGAGCAGTACTTC. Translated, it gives CASSNLLADHYEQYF.

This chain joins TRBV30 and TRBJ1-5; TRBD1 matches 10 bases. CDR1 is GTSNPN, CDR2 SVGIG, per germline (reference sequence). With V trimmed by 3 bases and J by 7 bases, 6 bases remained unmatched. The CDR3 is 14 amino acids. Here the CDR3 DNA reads TGTGCCTGGAGGGGACAGGGGAGGGAGCAGCCCCAGCATTTT. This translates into CAWRGQGREQPQHF. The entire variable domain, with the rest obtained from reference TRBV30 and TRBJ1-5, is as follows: SQTIHQWPATLVQPVGSPLSLECTVEGTSNPNLYWYRQAAGRGLQLLFYSVGIGQISSEVPQNLSASRPQDRQFILSSKKLLLSDSGFYLCAWRGQGREQPQHFGDGTRLSIL.

The CDR3 sequence: CASSMASGGHYNEQFF. DNA of the CDR3: TGTGCCAGTAGTATGGCTAGCGGGGGCCACTACAATGAGCAGTTCTTC. The chain couples TRBV19 to TRBJ2-1; 10 bases map to TRBD2. From germline, CDR1 is LNHDA and CDR2 SQIVND (reference sequence). The CDR3 spans 16 residues. The ends lost 3 bases at V and 3 bases at J; junction bases unmatched: 5.

The CDR3 nucleotides read TGTGCCAGCAGCTTCCCGGGACAGGGTTATGGCTACACCTTC. Its translation is CASSFPGQGYGYTF. V usage is TRBV5-5 and J usage is TRBJ1-2; TRBD1 agrees at 9 bases. CDR3 size: 14 residues. Germline V CDR1 and CDR2: SGHKS, YYEKEE (reference sequence). Trimming removed 2 bases from V and 5 bases from J; junction bases left unmatched: 4.

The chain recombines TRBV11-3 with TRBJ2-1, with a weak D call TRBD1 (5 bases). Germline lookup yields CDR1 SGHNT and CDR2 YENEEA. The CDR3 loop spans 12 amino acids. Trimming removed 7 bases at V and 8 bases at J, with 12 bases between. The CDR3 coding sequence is TGTGCCAGCAAAGGGGTTGGAGATGAGCAGTTCTTC. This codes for CASKGVGDEQFF.

CDR3 sequence reads: CASSLGEPSGNTIYF. As DNA, the CDR3 is TGTGCCAGCAGCCTAGGGGAGCCCTCTGGAAACACCATATATTTT. The chain uses TRBV7-2 and TRBJ1-3, with TRBD1 as a possible D gene (5 bases). Germline CDR1 SGHTA, CDR2 FQGNSA. Trimming cost V 5 bases and J 0 bases, with 11 bases left between them. This CDR3 spans 15 amino acids.